The sequence of this TCR beta chain was determined in a study of Graves' ophthalmopathy and Graves' hyperthyroidism. Amplified TCR beta CDR3 regions were obtained using RNA transcripts as template. First-round RT-PCR used HTBI primers; second-round multiplex PCR followed. TCRdb analysed the multiplex PCR reads with MiXCR anew, one entry per CDR3 protein. The sample consists of 1 million to 1.3 million distinct CDR3 sequences, 35% to 40% of them appearing once. Per germline, CDR1 LNHDA and CDR2 SQIVND (reference sequence). The CDR3 extends over 18 amino acids. Between the trimmed V and J ends, which lost 2 bases and 0 bases, there was a span of 17 bases. Points from the study as a whole: Ophthalmopathy cases were distinguished from stable hyperthyroidism by a 13-signature model, reaching around 88% sensitivity and roughly 81% specificity. The model reached around 64% sensitivity and 72.22% specificity for predicting ophthalmopathy progression.

As to this clonotype: Its antigen is unidentified.

Other autoimmune diseases, uncontrolled infections, pregnancy or lactation led to the exclusion of patients. The evidence that diagnosis relied on was clinical symptoms, serum thyroxine, TRAb, thyroid ultrasound and orbital computed tomography. This TCR was sampled from an adult man with Graves' hyperthyroidism. Sequences were obtained from peripheral blood or thyroid tissue (not recorded which). V gene TRBV19 combines with J gene TRBJ1-5, with D maybe TRBD1 (5 bases). The CDR3 sequence is CASSISPLQDYSNQPQHF. The CDR3 region has the DNA TGTGCCAGTAGTATATCCCCGTTACAGGACTATAGCAATCAGCCCCAGCATTTT.